This passage covers 20 T cell receptor beta chains from one sample sequenced in a study of T cell responses to AZD1222 COVID-19 vaccine. Assay: immunoSEQ multiplex PCR; the TCRdb copy retains only in-frame clones and omits some. Among 160,000 or so clones listed, 85% to 90% were seen once. This sample comprised peripheral blood, obtained on day 0 of AZD1222 vaccination. These receptors were obtained from an adult in good health.

V and J are TRBV4-3 and TRBJ2-1; TRBD1 matches 9 bases. The CDR3 is 18 residues long. The V gene's germline CDR1 is LGHNA and CDR2 YSLEER. Germline trimming cut 4 bases from V and 4 bases from J; bases unmatched to any gene: 14. For the CDR3, the DNA is TGCGCCAGCAGCCCGGAGCGGACAGGGGTTTTTGGGTACAATGAGCAGTTCTTC. Its protein product is CASSPERTGVFGYNEQFF.

V and J are TRBV29-1 and TRBJ1-1; 7 bases align to TRBD1. The V gene end was trimmed by 6 bases and the J gene end by 2 bases; junction bases not matched to a gene: 9. Germline V gene data show CDR1 as SQVTM and CDR2 as ANQGSEA. This CDR3 comprises 14 residues. The CDR3 nucleotides are TGCAGCGTCTCTTTCGACAGGGTCAACACTGAAGCTTTCTTT. Its translation is CSVSFDRVNTEAFF.

The chain carries TRBV10-1 and TRBJ1-1, with 7 bases lining up with TRBD1. This CDR3 has 16 amino acids. Germline V gene lookup returns CDR1 WNHNN and CDR2 SYGVQD (reference sequence). V was pared by 0 bases and J by 7 bases, with 11 bases of the junction left unmatched. The CDR3 DNA sequence: TGCGCCAGCAGTGAGTCGAAGTGGAGAGGGACAGTTGAAGCTTTCTTT. It translates to CASSESKWRGTVEAFF.

The V gene is TRBV7-3, the J gene TRBJ2-2; 7 bases match TRBD2. There are 16 residues in the CDR3. CDR1 is SGHTA and CDR2 is FQGTGA in the germline V gene. Losses at the gene ends were 2 bases for V and 5 bases for J; bases not matched to a gene: 8. CDR3 in DNA: TGTGCCAGCAGCTTAGTTGCGGGAGTAGGGACCGGGGAGCTGTTTTTT. This encodes CASSLVAGVGTGELFF.

The chain employs TRBV20-1 and TRBJ1-1, with no clear D. V was cut by 3 bases and J by 6 bases, with 8 bases left in between. Germline CDR1 is DFQATT and CDR2 is SNEGSKA (reference sequence). This CDR3 contains 11 residues. CDR3 DNA: TGCAGTGCTAGCCCGGACTCTGAAGCTTTCTTT. It codes for CSASPDSEAFF.

The CDR3 sequence is CASRRDRQSAYEQYF. CDR3 nucleotides: TGTGCCAGCCGCCGGGACAGGCAATCGGCCTACGAGCAGTACTTC. V and J are TRBV6-5 and TRBJ2-7; 8 bases fit TRBD1. CDR3 length: 15 residues. Germline V lookup: CDR1 MNHEY, CDR2 SVGAGI. V lost 8 bases, J lost 2 bases, and 11 bases stayed unmatched.

The CDR3 DNA reads as TGTGCCAGCACCGTAGCGGGAGGGCCCGTCGGGGAGCTGTTTTTT. It translates to CASTVAGGPVGELFF. This chain uses TRBV7-2 with TRBJ2-2, with 11 nucleotides matching TRBD2. This CDR3 is 15 amino acids long. V was clipped by 7 bases and J by 7 bases; unmatched bases: 8. Germline V CDR1 and CDR2: SGHTA, FQGNSA.

The gene calls are TRBV6-2 or TRBV6-3 and TRBJ1-3; 8 bases align to TRBD1. Trimming at V came to 4 bases and at J to 4 bases, leaving 6 bases not matched to a gene. The CDR3 runs to 15 residues. Germline loops: CDR1 MNHEY, CDR2 SVGEGT. DNA of the CDR3: TGTGCCAGCAGTTGGACAGGGATAGTCGGAAACACCATATATTTT. Translated, it gives CASSWTGIVGNTIYF.

This chain uses TRBV6-5 with TRBJ1-6; 8 bases agree with TRBD1. The CDR3 is made up of 16 amino acids. Germline loops: CDR1 MNHEY, CDR2 SVGAGI. The junction had 11 bases not matched to a gene; V was cut back by 0 bases and J by 13 bases. CDR3: CASSYSDGTGGLPLHF. DNA of the CDR3: TGTGCCAGCAGTTACTCGGACGGGACAGGAGGCCTCCCCCTCCACTTT.

V usage is TRBV4-3 and J usage is TRBJ2-1, with 14 bases that match TRBD2. The length of the CDR3 is 16 residues. CDR1 is LGHNA, CDR2 YSLEER, per germline. The junction had 5 bases not matched to a gene; V was cut back by 1 base and J by 9 bases. In DNA, the CDR3 is TGCGCCAGCAGCCAAGGACTAGCGGGAGGGCCCGGTGAGCAGTTCTTC. This encodes CASSQGLAGGPGEQFF.

V gene TRBV7-3 combines with J gene TRBJ1-1; D gene unclear. The CDR3 covers 15 residues. CDR1 is SGHTA and CDR2 is FQGTGA in the germline V gene. V was trimmed by 2 bases and J by 4 bases, leaving 14 bases between them. Here the CDR3 reads CASSLDSSSSTEAFF. The CDR3 bases are TGTGCCAGCAGCTTAGATTCTAGCAGCAGCACTGAAGCTTTCTTT. Supplemented by reference TRBV7-3 and TRBJ1-1, the full variable domain reads GAGVSQTPSNKVTEKGKYVELRCDPISGHTALYWYRQSLGQGPEFLIYFQGTGAADDSGLPNDRFFAVRPEGSVSTLKIQRTERGDSAVYLCASSLDSSSSTEAFFGQGTRLTVV.

The V call is TRBV4-2, the J call TRBJ2-3; 8 bases agree with TRBD2. The J segment lost 5 bases and the V segment lost 4 bases, leaving 8 bases of the junction unmatched. Germline assignment: CDR1 LGHNA and CDR2 YNFKEQ. The CDR3 consists of 15 residues. CDR3 sequence (DNA): TGTGCCAGCAGCCTCGGGGGACTAGTAAAAGATACGCAGTATTTT. Amino acid sequence: CASSLGGLVKDTQYF.

The genes are TRBV25-1 and TRBJ1-6; 8 nucleotides line up with TRBD1. J was trimmed by 7 bases and V by 4 bases; bases with no gene match: 0. Germline V gene sequence: CDR1 MGHDK, CDR2 SYGVNS. This CDR3 is 13 amino acids long. CDR3 amino acids: CASSGQGNSPLHF. As DNA, the CDR3 is TGTGCCAGCAGTGGACAGGGGAATTCACCCCTCCACTTT.

The V gene is TRBV7-8, the J gene TRBJ1-6; 9 nucleotides match TRBD1. Germline lookup yields CDR1 SGHVS and CDR2 FQNEAQ. V shed 0 bases and J 0 bases; nucleotides not matched to a gene: 0. The CDR3 is 17 amino acids. CDR3 loop: CASSLAGQGSYNSPLHF. Written as DNA, the CDR3 is TGTGCCAGCAGCTTAGCGGGACAGGGCTCCTATAATTCACCCCTCCACTTT.

V usage is TRBV5-4 and J usage is TRBJ2-3; tentatively, D is TRBD1 (5 bases). CDR3 length: 13 amino acids. The germline gives CDR1 SGHNT, CDR2 YYREEE (reference sequence). The V gene lost 4 bases and the J gene lost 5 bases, with 11 bases spanning the gap. The CDR3 DNA is TGTGCCAGCAGCACCCAACAGGAAGATACGCAGTATTTT. Translation gives CASSTQQEDTQYF.

This chain links TRBV5-1 with TRBJ2-7; a weak D match, TRBD2 (7 bases). This CDR3 has 13 amino acids. The V and J ends lost 0 bases and 6 bases respectively, with 10 bases between them. Germline CDR1 and CDR2: SGHRS and YFSETQ. The CDR3, as DNA: TGCGCCAGCAGCTTGGCCGGGGGGCCCGAGCAGTACGTC. As protein: CASSLAGGPEQYV.

CDR3 region: CASSLQLTGNTGELFF. DNA for the CDR3: TGTGCCAGCAGCCTTCAGCTGACAGGGAACACCGGGGAGCTGTTTTTT. The rearrangement links TRBV7-2 to TRBJ2-2, with D possibly TRBD1 on 6 matching bases. Deletions cut 5 bases from V and 1 base from J, with 14 bases between. The CDR3 runs to 16 residues. The germline V gene has CDR1 SGHTA and CDR2 FQGNSA. The whole variable domain, remainder taken from reference TRBV7-2 and TRBJ2-2, is GAGVSQSPSNKVTEKGKDVELRCDPISGHTALYWYRQSLGQGLEFLIYFQGNSAPDKSGLPSDRFSAERTGGSVSTLTIQRTQQEDSAVYLCASSLQLTGNTGELFFGEGSRLTVL.

The chain recombines TRBV9 with TRBJ2-2, with D possibly matching TRBD2 (6 bases). The CDR3 runs 14 residues. V gave up 2 bases and J gave up 5 bases, with 10 bases separating them. Germline V gene data show CDR1 as SGDLS and CDR2 as YYNGEE. CDR3 residues: CASSVRSGTGELFF. CDR3 in DNA: TGTGCCAGCAGCGTTCGGAGCGGGACCGGGGAGCTGTTTTTT.

This clone was detected only once. V gene TRBV7-2 combines with J gene TRBJ2-7, with D possibly matching TRBD1 (5 bases). Germline V gene sequence: CDR1 SGHTA, CDR2 FQGNSA. Deletions cut 4 bases from V and 3 bases from J, with 13 bases between. The CDR3 sequence is 14 residues long. The CDR3 sequence: CASSSRQLFYEQYF. The CDR3 DNA sequence: TGTGCCAGCAGCTCCAGACAGCTGTTCTACGAGCAGTACTTC.

This chain uses TRBV27 with TRBJ2-1; the match to TRBD2 covers 8 bases. This CDR3 spans 12 amino acids. The J segment lost 12 bases and the V segment lost 2 bases, leaving 3 bases of the junction unmatched. Per the germline V gene, CDR1 is MNHEY and CDR2 is SMNVEV (reference sequence). CDR3 in amino acids: CASSLERGTQFF. The CDR3 DNA reads TGTGCCAGCAGTTTAGAGCGGGGGACGCAGTTCTTC.